One and the same sample provided the 11 T cell receptor beta chains below, sequenced in a study of cytomegalovirus exposure and HLA in healthy donors. PCR used 60 Vbeta primers and 13 Jbeta primers. Sequencing used immunoSEQ multiplex PCR; TCRdb keeps in-frame clones, though not all of them. Here the sample spans approximately 110,000 clones, about 79% being singletons. The sequenced sample consisted of PBMCs. Every receptor here comes from a man in his fifties or sixties in good health and CMV-seropositive.

This clone was counted many times. V and J are TRBV5-6 and TRBJ1-1, with D hard to call. There are 12 residues in the CDR3. Trimming cost V 7 bases and J 1 base, with 8 bases left between them. The germline gives CDR1 SGHDT, CDR2 YYEEEE. The CDR3 sequence is CASSNKNTEAFF. CDR3 nucleotide sequence: TGTGCCAGCTCGAACAAGAACACTGAAGCTTTCTTT.

The V gene is TRBV11-2, the J gene TRBJ1-3, with 7 bases lining up with TRBD1. CDR3 size: 18 residues. Losses at the gene ends were 3 bases for V and 0 bases for J; bases not matched to a gene: 11. From germline, CDR1 is SGHAT and CDR2 FQNNGV. CDR3 nucleotides: TGTGCCAGCAGCTTGTTTTCTGGGACAGTTAGCTCTGGAAACACCATATATTTT. Translating gives CASSLFSGTVSSGNTIYF.

This chain links TRBV19 with TRBJ1-5; TRBD1 might be the D (6 bases). There are 15 residues in the CDR3. Trimming took off 3 bases at V and 6 bases at J, with 15 bases between the two ends. In germline, CDR1 is LNHDA, CDR2 SQIVND (reference sequence). The CDR3 region has the DNA TGTGCCAGTAGTATTTGGCAGGGGAGGGGTCAGCCCCAGCATTTT. It encodes CASSIWQGRGQPQHF. Full variable domain (rest looked up from reference TRBV19 and TRBJ1-5): DGGITQSPKYLFRKEGQNVTLSCEQNLNHDAMYWYRQDPGQGLRLIYYSQIVNDFQKGDIAEGYSVSREKKESFPLTVTSAQKNPTAFYLCASSIWQGRGQPQHFGDGTRLSIL.

As to this clone: The same CDR3 can be traced to other DNA sequences in this sample. V gene TRBV15 combines with J gene TRBJ2-7; possible D gene TRBD2, 6 bases. Germline V gives CDR1 LNHNV, CDR2 YYDKDF (reference sequence). V dropped 0 bases and J dropped 2 bases, with 8 bases sitting between them. The CDR3 is made up of 14 amino acids. CDR3 residues: CATSRDAGPYEQYF. CDR3 DNA sequence: TGTGCCACCAGCAGAGACGCGGGACCCTACGAGCAGTACTTC.

The chain recombines TRBV14 with TRBJ1-1; 7 bases match TRBD1. The CDR3 spans 15 residues. The germline V gene has CDR1 SGHDN and CDR2 FVKESK. V shed 1 base, J shed 2 bases, and the junction held 4 bases outside the gene matches. The CDR3 bases are TGTGCCAGCAGCCAAGCCGGGACAGCAAACACTGAAGCTTTCTTT. This sequence encodes CASSQAGTANTEAFF. Complete variable domain (other parts from reference TRBV14 and TRBJ1-1): EAGVTQFPSHSVIEKGQTVTLRCDPISGHDNLYWYRRVMGKEIKFLLHFVKESKQDESGMPNNRFLAERTGGTYSTLKVQPAELEDSGVYFCASSQAGTANTEAFFGQGTRLTVV.

This clone was detected only a few times. The junction departs from the called germline gene at one end, perhaps through a read error. This chain uses TRBV12-5 with TRBJ2-5; 14 nucleotides agree with TRBD2. The CDR3 runs 17 residues. Germline V gene lookup returns CDR1 LGHNT and CDR2 FRNRAP. The CDR3 nucleotides are TGTGCTAGTGGTCAAGGGACTAGCGGGAGCGACCAGGAGACCCAGTACTTC. Translating gives CASGQGTSGSDQETQYF.

This chain links TRBV5-1 with TRBJ2-5, with a tentative D call TRBD1 (5 bases). The CDR3 totals 12 residues. Germline V gene data show CDR1 as SGHRS and CDR2 as YFSETQ. The V gene lost 2 bases and the J gene lost 5 bases, with 7 bases spanning the gap. CDR3 in DNA: TGCGCCAGCAGCTTAAAGGGGGAGACCCAGTACTTC. Its protein product is CASSLKGETQYF.

V usage is TRBV5-1 and J usage is TRBJ1-1, with TRBD1 as a possible D gene (6 bases). The CDR3 runs to 16 residues. Deletions cut 4 bases from V and 0 bases from J, with 16 bases between. Germline assignment: CDR1 SGHRS and CDR2 YFSETQ. The CDR3 loop is CASSPYPGHMNTEAFF. The DNA of the CDR3 is TGCGCCAGCAGCCCGTACCCGGGACACATGAACACTGAAGCTTTCTTT.

V usage is TRBV6-6 and J usage is TRBJ2-1, with a tentative D call TRBD1 (5 bases). Between the trimmed V and J ends, which lost 0 bases and 6 bases, there was a span of 9 bases. There are 14 residues in the CDR3. The germline gives CDR1 MNHNY, CDR2 SVGAGI (reference sequence). The CDR3 DNA is TGTGCCAGCAGTTACTCGCTGGGGCCCAATGAGCAGTTCTTC. This codes for CASSYSLGPNEQFF.

The genes are TRBV7-6 and TRBJ1-5; 12 bases match TRBD1. CDR1 and CDR2 (germline): SGHVS, FNYEAQ. The CDR3 has 17 residues. J gave up 2 bases and V 5 bases, and 7 bases lay outside the gene matches. For the CDR3, the DNA is TGTGCCAGCAGCCCCGGGACAGGGGGCGCGGGCAATCAGCCCCAGCATTTT. Protein product: CASSPGTGGAGNQPQHF.

In this sample, this clone turned up once. Other DNA sequences in the same sample also yield this CDR3. The J gene is TRBJ2-7, the V gene TRBV10-3, with 9 bases that match TRBD1. V was clipped by 6 bases and J by 4 bases; unmatched bases: 1. This CDR3 contains 12 residues. The germline V gene has CDR1 ENHRY and CDR2 SYGVKD. CDR3 bases: TGTGCCATCAGAGGGACAGGGTACGAGCAGTACTTC. Protein: CAIRGTGYEQYF.